This TCR beta chain was identified in a study of blood T cell repertoires in COVID-19 (dated by TCRdb to about 2020). Turning to the overall study: Samples from collaborators originated in the United States, Italy and Spain and spanned both the acute and convalescent phases of COVID-19. The prospective study material was composed of cDNA or gDNA derived from T cells, B-cell-depleted T cells, or PBMCs. Deeply sampled blood TCRbeta repertoires from subjects exposed to, actively infected with, or recovered from COVID-19 were included in the dataset. The repertoires were released in a freely available public database meant as a resource for research on the immune response to SARS-CoV-2. The sample metadata nearly always contained a de-identified subject ID, COVID-19 status, age in years and sex. Samples were obtained from the ongoing ImmuneRACE study (first 160 participants) and from 1,254 subjects provided by 6 global collaborators. HLA class I and class II types, where available, came from metadata supplied by the sample provider rather than from assay-based typing.

Notes on this clone: It has no known antigen specificity. No clone much larger than this one lies a single base away; base qualities are absent.

On the study overall, not on this receptor specifically: The quantity of clinical and demographic metadata differed by source and by participant and was supplied without curation.

The immunoSEQ Assay, a bias-controlled multiplex PCR, was used to amplify TCRbeta CDR3 regions from genomic DNA. As for the original processing: The number of nucleated cells in each sample was estimated by amplification of reference gene primers within the assay. Sequence reads were collapsed and filtered to measure the absolute abundance of every unique TCRbeta CDR3 rearrangement. For each sample, productive Simpson clonality was calculated by taking the square root of Simpson's diversity index across productive rearrangements. TCRdb obtained this table from immuneACCESS and retained in-frame rearrangements with V and J assigned. These tables miss some clones; where compared with another copy, unresolved V genes account for less than half of the shortfall, and the remainder is unexplained. The V and J calls and clone size are taken from that table; D and trimming were inferred from the DNA. The sample table contains 650,000 to 800,000 clones; only one count was recorded for just under 90% of them. Clones ranked in the top ten supply approximately 0.3% of the sample.

For CDR1 and CDR2, the germline V gene (reference sequence) lists DFQATT and SNEGSKA. The CDR3 spans 13 residues, from the cysteine through the phenylalanine. Only CDR3 DNA is held: 39 bases, read in frame from base 1. Trimming accounts for 3 bases at V and 4 bases at J, while the number of junction bases matched to no gene is 4. Collaborating institutions collected whole blood in K2EDTA tubes following their own protocols. For TCRbeta analysis, collaborator samples were shipped as frozen whole blood, as isolated PBMCs, or as DNA extracted from either sample type. Sequences were obtained from peripheral blood. The V and J genes are TRBV20-1 and TRBJ2-3; 7 middle bases align to TRBD1. The origin of this receptor is a woman aged 18-35 years with acute or convalescent COVID-19. The bases are TGCAGTGCTAGTCTAGGGGGCCCAGATACGCAGTATTTT. This gives the protein CSASLGGPDTQYF.